Here is one T cell receptor (beta chain) with its context. Sequencing used immunoSEQ multiplex PCR; TCRdb keeps in-frame clones, though not all of them. The sample lists 450,000 to 550,000 clones, nearly 90% seen once, with about 2.4% in the top ten. This record comes from a study of Ad26.COV2.S vaccination and SARS-CoV-2 variants. Study information: As a participant in COV1001, the donor was in the Ad26.COV2.S trial arm. Into the muscle, Ad26.COV2.S was dosed once or twice, 56 days apart.

Germline CDR1 and CDR2: MNHNY and SVGAGI (reference sequence). V was shortened by 10 bases and J by 5 bases, with 15 bases between the two germline ends. The CDR3 is 13 residues long. Treatment indicated: roughly 18 received Ad26.COV2.S at low or high dose, single or two shots; a few received placebo; per-sample allocation not given. Specimens were obtained on day 63 following the first vaccine or placebo injection. This adult donor, from Boston, was 18-55 years old. This specimen consisted of peripheral blood, obtained in a trial of Ad26.COV2.S vaccine versus placebo. The V and J genes are TRBV6-6 and TRBJ1-5; D gene unclear. The TCR originated in a person aged 18 to 59 who received the Ad26.COV2.S COVID-19 vaccine or a placebo. CDR3 amino acids: CATTPGGHQPQHF. As DNA, the CDR3 is TGTGCCACTACCCCAGGCGGCCATCAGCCCCAGCATTTT.